The rows below give T cell receptor beta chains drawn from one sample of a study of vaccination and CD4 T cells after COVID-19. MiXCR, applied by TCRdb to the PCR reads, yields one record per CDR3 protein. The sample consists of roughly 15,000 distinct CDR3 sequences, roughly 41% of them appearing once. Antigen specificity for these receptors is unknown. Here the sequenced sample was CD4+ T cells from blood, cultured in vitro, taken before SARS-CoV-2 vaccination. These receptors came from a human donor who received a COVID-19 vaccine. The CDR3 runs from the conserved cysteine through the conserved F or W. The D gene is left open where the match is weak. Clone size, where shown, is once, few, many, or a class for clones that have expanded.

V,D,J,size,DNA,CDR3
TRBV7-2,-,TRBJ1-1,few,TGTGCCAGCAGCTTAGCGTCAGACGGCACTGAAGCTTTCTTT,CASSLASDGTEAFF
TRBV12-5,TRBD2,TRBJ2-1,few,TGTGCTAGTGGCCAGACTAGCGGGGGGGTTGAGCAGTTCTTC,CASGQTSGGVEQFF
TRBV11-2,-,TRBJ1-2,-,TGTGCCAGCAGCTTAGTGTCGGGATATGGCTACACCTTC,CASSLVSGYGYTF
TRBV6-1,-,TRBJ1-1,-,TGTGCCAGCAGATTGGACGGGAACACTGAAGCTTTCTTT,CASRLDGNTEAFF
TRBV2,TRBD1,TRBJ1-6,-,TGTGCCAGGAGAGGACAGGGGGCTCTGAGCAGTTCACCCCTCCACTTT,CARRGQGALSSSPLHF
TRBV2,TRBD1,TRBJ1-2,-,TGTGCCAGCAGGAGAACAGGGGGTCCCAACTATGGCTACACCTTC,CASRRTGGPNYGYTF
TRBV5-5,-,TRBJ2-7,few,TGTGCCAGCAGCCCAGGCCGCTCATTCTACGAGCAGTACTTC,CASSPGRSFYEQYF
TRBV11-3,-,TRBJ2-1,-,TGTGCCAGCAGCTTGGGGGGCGAAATCGGTGAGCAGTTCTTC,CASSLGGEIGEQFF
TRBV23-1,-,TRBJ1-2,few,TGCGCCAGCATTCCCGATTTGTCCCTATCATGTTATGGCTACACCTTC,CASIPDLSLSCYGYTF
TRBV7-9,TRBD1,TRBJ1-2,few,TGTGCCAGCAGCTTATCTTGGGACAGGCAGGGCTACACCTTC,CASSLSWDRQGYTF
TRBV24-1,TRBD1,TRBJ2-3,-,TGTGCCACCAGTGATGCAGGGGGCTATCACACAGATACGCAGTATTTT,CATSDAGGYHTDTQYF
TRBV29-1,-,TRBJ2-5,-,TGCAGCGTTGGAACGAACTTACAAGAGACCCAGTACTTC,CSVGTNLQETQYF
TRBV6-1,TRBD1,TRBJ1-1,few,TGTGCCAGCAGACTCAGGTTTCGACAGGGCGGGACTGAAGCTTTCTTT,CASRLRFRQGGTEAFF
TRBV12-3/TRBV12-4,TRBD1,TRBJ1-1,-,TGTGCCAGCAGTCCCGGGCCGGGACAGGGGGCCGATACTGAAGCTTTCTTT,CASSPGPGQGADTEAFF
TRBV20-1,TRBD1,TRBJ1-1,medium-sized,TGCAGTGCTTTAAAGGGGGACAGCCAAGCTTTCTTT,CSALKGDSQAFF
TRBV6-5,TRBD2,TRBJ2-5,-,TGTGCCAGCAGTTACTCGTGGACTAGTGTTGGGGAGACCCAGTACTTC,CASSYSWTSVGETQYF
TRBV2,-,TRBJ2-2,-,TGTGCCAGCAGGAAAACGACGGCTAACACCGGGGAGCTGTTTTTT,CASRKTTANTGELFF